This T cell receptor beta chain was identified in a study of T cells after yellow fever vaccination. One entry per CDR3 protein results from TCRdb running MiXCR on the 5' RACE reads. The table records about 550,000 distinct CDR3 sequences, roughly 21% of them present only once. The ends were cut back, 7 bases at V and 0 bases at J, with 13 bases in the middle. CDR3 length: 14 amino acids. The germline gives CDR1 SQVTM, CDR2 ANQGSEA. There are a few counts of this clonotype. The chain links TRBV29-1 to TRBJ1-3; D uncertain. Sample: PBMCs, taken 15 days after the yellow fever booster vaccination. This TCR derives from a man younger than 45 who received the YFV17D yellow fever vaccine. Here the CDR3 DNA reads TGCAGCGCGTTGACGGCGAGCTCTGGAAACACCATATATTTT. Its translation: CSALTASSGNTIYF.